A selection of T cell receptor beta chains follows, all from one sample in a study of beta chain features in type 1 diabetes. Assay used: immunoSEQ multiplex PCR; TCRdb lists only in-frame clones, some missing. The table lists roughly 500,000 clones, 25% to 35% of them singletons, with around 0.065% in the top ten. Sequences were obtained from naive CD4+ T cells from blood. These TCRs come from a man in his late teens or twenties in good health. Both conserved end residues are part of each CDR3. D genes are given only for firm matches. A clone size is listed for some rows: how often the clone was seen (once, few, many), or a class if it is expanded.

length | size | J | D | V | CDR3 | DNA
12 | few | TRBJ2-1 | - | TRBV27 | CASSFRDAQPFF | TGTGCCAGCAGTTTCCGGGACGCCCAACCGTTCTTC
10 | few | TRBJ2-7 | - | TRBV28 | CASGYYEQYF | TGTGCCAGCGGCTACTACGAGCAGTACTTC
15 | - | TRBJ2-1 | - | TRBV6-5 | CASSYRGTTYNEQFF | TGTGCCAGCAGTTACAGAGGGACAACTTACAATGAGCAGTTCTTC
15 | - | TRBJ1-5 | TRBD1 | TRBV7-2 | CASSSWTGHNQPQHF | TGTGCCAGCAGCTCTTGGACAGGACATAATCAGCCCCAGCATTTT
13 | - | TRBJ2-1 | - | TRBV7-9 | CASSLALHNEQFF | TGTGCCAGCAGCTTAGCACTCCACAATGAGCAGTTCTTC
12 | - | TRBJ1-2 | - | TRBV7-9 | CASSSLNYGYTF | TGTGCCAGCAGCTCCCTTAACTATGGCTACACCTTC
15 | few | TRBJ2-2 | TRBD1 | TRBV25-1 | CASSADRGITGELFF | TGTGCCAGCAGTGCCGACAGGGGGATCACCGGGGAGCTGTTTTTT
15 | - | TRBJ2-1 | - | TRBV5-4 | CASSLTSFWHNEQFF | TGTGCCAGCAGCTTGACTAGTTTTTGGCACAATGAGCAGTTCTTC
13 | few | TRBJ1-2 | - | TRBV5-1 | CASSLGRSEGYTF | TGCGCCAGCAGCTTGGGTCGTTCCGAGGGCTACACCTTC
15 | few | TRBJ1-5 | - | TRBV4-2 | CASSQDIQSNQPQHF | TGTGCCAGCAGCCAAGATATACAGAGCAATCAGCCCCAGCATTTT
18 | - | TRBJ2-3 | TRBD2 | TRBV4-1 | CASSHSRGLAGGPDTQYF | TGCGCCAGCAGCCACTCAAGGGGGTTAGCGGGAGGGCCGGATACGCAGTATTTT
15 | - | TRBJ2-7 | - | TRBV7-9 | CASSLANSVGVEQYF | TGTGCCAGCAGCTTAGCCAATTCGGTTGGAGTCGAGCAGTACTTC
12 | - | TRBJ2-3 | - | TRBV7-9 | CASSFLRDTQYF | TGTGCCAGCAGCTTCCTGAGAGATACGCAGTATTTT
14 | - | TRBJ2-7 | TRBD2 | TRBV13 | CASSLQLAGYEQYF | TGTGCCAGCAGCTTGCAACTAGCGGGTTACGAGCAGTACTTC
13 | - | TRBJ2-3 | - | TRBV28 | CASSFAGSDTQYF | TGTGCCAGCAGTTTTGCAGGGTCAGATACGCAGTATTTT
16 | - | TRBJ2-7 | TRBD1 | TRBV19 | CASSPSTTGGGYEQYF | TGTGCCAGTAGCCCTTCCACGACAGGGGGCGGGTACGAGCAGTACTTC
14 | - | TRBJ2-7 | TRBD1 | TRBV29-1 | CSVDGGQGAWEQYF | TGCAGCGTTGATGGTGGTCAGGGGGCGTGGGAGCAGTACTTC
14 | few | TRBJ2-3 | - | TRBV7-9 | CASSLRRSTDTQYF | TGTGCCAGCAGCTTACGACGGAGCACAGATACGCAGTATTTT
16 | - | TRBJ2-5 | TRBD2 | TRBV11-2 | CASSLGLAGVQETQYF | TGTGCCAGCAGCTTAGGACTAGCGGGGGTACAAGAGACCCAGTACTTC
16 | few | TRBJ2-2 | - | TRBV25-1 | CASSEVAAGYTGELFF | TGTGCCAGCAGTGAAGTTGCGGCAGGGTACACCGGGGAGCTGTTTTTT
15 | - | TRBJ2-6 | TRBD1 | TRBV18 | CASSPGGQGPYVLTF | TGTGCCAGCTCACCAGGGGGACAGGGCCCCTACGTCCTGACTTTC
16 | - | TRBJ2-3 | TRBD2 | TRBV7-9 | CASSSGLAGVSDTQYF | TGTGCCAGCAGCTCCGGACTAGCGGGAGTATCAGATACGCAGTATTTT
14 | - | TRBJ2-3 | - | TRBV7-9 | CASSLAAGADTQYF | TGTGCCAGCAGCTTAGCGGCGGGCGCAGATACGCAGTATTTT
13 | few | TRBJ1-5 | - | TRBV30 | CAWSRQSNQPQHF | TGTGCCTGGAGCCGGCAGTCCAATCAGCCCCAGCATTTT
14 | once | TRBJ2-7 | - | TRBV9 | CASSVEHGFDEQYF | TGTGCCAGCAGCGTAGAGCACGGTTTCGACGAGCAGTACTTC
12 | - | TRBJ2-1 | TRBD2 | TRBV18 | CASSEAGERQFF | TGTGCCAGCTCAGAGGCGGGAGAAAGACAGTTCTTC
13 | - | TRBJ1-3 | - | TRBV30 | CAWNGNTGNTIYF | TGTGCCTGGAACGGGAATACCGGAAACACCATATATTTT
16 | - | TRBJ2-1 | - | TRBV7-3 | CASSLLQPSSYNEQFF | TGTGCCAGCAGCTTACTCCAGCCTAGCTCCTACAATGAGCAGTTCTTC
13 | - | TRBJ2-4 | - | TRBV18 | CASSLSGEDIQYF | TGTGCCAGCTCACTCTCAGGGGAGGACATTCAGTACTTC
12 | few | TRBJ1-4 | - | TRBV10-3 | CAISESELKLFF | TGTGCCATCAGTGAGTCAGAGTTAAAACTGTTTTTT
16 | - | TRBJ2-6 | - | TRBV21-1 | CASSKMRASGANVLTF | TGTGCCAGCAGCAAAATGCGGGCCTCTGGGGCCAACGTCCTGACTTTC
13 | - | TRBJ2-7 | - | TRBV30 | CAWTLYGGYEQYF | TGTGCCTGGACCTTGTACGGCGGATACGAGCAGTACTTC
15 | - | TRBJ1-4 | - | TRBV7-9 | CATLPGGAWDEKLFF | TGTGCCACCCTACCCGGGGGGGCATGGGATGAAAAACTGTTTTTT
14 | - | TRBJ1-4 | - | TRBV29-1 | CSVEKDGYDEKLFF | TGCAGCGTTGAAAAGGACGGTTATGATGAAAAACTGTTTTTT
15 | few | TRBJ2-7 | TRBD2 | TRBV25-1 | CASSYYLTSGYEQYF | TGTGCCAGCAGTTATTACCTGACTAGCGGGTACGAGCAGTACTTC
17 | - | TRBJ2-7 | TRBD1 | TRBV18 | CASSAGTGARFTYEQYF | TGTGCCAGCTCAGCCGGGACAGGGGCCCGATTCACCTACGAGCAGTACTTC
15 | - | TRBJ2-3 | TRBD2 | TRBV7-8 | CASSDRLAQTDTQYF | TGTGCCAGCAGCGACAGACTAGCGCAAACAGATACGCAGTATTTT
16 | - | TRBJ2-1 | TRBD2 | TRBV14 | CASSALGSGAYNEQFF | TGTGCCAGCAGCGCCCTGGGGAGCGGGGCGTACAATGAGCAGTTCTTC
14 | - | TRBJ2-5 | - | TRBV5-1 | CASSLAFVEETQYF | TGCGCCAGCAGCTTGGCCTTTGTGGAAGAGACCCAGTACTTC
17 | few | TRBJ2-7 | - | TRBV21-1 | CASSFGPGTGAYYEQYF | -
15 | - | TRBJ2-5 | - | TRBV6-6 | CASSQGTDYQETQYF | TGTGCCAGCAGCCAAGGGACGGACTACCAAGAGACCCAGTACTTC